Described below is a single TCR beta chain sequence and its context. The antigen is not known. These data come from a study of PD-L1 blockade in urothelial cancer. About the research overall: Patients arrived having already received 0 to 3 prior chemotherapy regimens. The study recovered a median of 141,255 T cells per blood sample.

This CDR3 is built from 14 residues. The germline V gene encodes CDR1 SGHTA and CDR2 FQGNSA. Trimming took off 3 bases at V and 8 bases at J, with 13 bases between the two ends. Time point of the sample: pretreatment peripheral blood. The repertoire was sequenced with immunoSEQ multiplex PCR; TCRdb's copy has only in-frame clones and lacks some. Here the sample spans some 100,000 clones, roughly 90% being singletons. Study observations and caveats: Pretreatment TCR clonality in blood under the median foretold superior survival.

This chain connects TRBV7-2 to TRBJ1-4; a possible D gene is TRBD1 (5 bases). The receptor comes from a woman older than 75 with urothelial cancer. Here the sequenced sample was PBMCs, taken around atezolizumab (anti-PD-L1) treatment. DNA of the CDR3: TGTGCCAGCAGCTTTGGGGGGGTTGGGGAAAAACTGTTTTTT. Protein product: CASSFGGVGEKLFF.